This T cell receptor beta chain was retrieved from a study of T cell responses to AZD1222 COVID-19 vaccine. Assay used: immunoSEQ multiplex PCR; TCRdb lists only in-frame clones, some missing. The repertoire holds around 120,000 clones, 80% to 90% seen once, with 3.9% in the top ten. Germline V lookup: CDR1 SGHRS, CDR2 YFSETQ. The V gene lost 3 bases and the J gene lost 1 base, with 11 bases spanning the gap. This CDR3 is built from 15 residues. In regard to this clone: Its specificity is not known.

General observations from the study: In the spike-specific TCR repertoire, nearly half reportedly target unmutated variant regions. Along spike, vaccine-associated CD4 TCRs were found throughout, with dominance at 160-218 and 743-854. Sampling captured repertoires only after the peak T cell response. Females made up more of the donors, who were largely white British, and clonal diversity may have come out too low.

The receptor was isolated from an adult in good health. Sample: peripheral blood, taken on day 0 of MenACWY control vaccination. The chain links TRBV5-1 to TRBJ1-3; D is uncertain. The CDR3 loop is CASSSAGLSGNTIYF. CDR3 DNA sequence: TGCGCCAGCAGCTCGGCTGGGTTGTCTGGAAACACCATATATTTT.